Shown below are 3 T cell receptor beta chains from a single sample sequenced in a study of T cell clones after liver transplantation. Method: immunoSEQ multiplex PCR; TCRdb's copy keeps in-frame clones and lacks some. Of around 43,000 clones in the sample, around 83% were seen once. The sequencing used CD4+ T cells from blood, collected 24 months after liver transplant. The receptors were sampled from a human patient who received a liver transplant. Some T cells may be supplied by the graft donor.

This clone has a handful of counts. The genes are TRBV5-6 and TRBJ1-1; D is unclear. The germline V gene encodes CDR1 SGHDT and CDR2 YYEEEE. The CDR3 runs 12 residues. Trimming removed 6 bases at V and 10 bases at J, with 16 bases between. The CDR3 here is CASTHRIGSAFF. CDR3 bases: TGTGCCAGCACTCATAGGATAGGTTCAGCTTTCTTT. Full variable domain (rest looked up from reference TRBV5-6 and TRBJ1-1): DAGVTQSPTHLIKTRGQQVTLRCSPKSGHDTVSWYQQALGQGPQFIFQYYEEEERQRGNFPDRFSGHQFPNYSSELNVNALLLGDSALYLCASTHRIGSAFFGQGTRLTVV.

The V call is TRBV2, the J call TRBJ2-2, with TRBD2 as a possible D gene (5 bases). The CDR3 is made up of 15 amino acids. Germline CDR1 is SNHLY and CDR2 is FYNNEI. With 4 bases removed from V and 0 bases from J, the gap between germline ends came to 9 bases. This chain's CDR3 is CASSAREANTGELFF. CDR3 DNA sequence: TGTGCCAGCAGTGCCCGGGAAGCGAACACCGGGGAGCTGTTTTTT.

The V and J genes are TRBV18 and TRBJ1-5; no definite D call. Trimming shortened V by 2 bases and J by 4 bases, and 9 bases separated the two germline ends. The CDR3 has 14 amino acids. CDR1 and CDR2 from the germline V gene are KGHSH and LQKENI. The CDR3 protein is CASSPGAQNQPQHF. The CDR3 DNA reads TGTGCCAGCTCACCAGGCGCTCAGAATCAGCCCCAGCATTTT.